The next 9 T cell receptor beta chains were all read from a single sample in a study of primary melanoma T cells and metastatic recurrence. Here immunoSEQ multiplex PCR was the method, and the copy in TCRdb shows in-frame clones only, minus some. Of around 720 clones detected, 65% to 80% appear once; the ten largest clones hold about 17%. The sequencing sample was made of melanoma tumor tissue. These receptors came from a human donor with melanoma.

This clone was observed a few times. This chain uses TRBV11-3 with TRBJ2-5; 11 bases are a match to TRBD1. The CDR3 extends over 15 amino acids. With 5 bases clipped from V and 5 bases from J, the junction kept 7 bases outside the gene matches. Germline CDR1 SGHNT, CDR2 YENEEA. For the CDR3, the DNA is TGTGCCAGCAGCCCTCCGGGACAGGGGGATGAGACCCAGTACTTC. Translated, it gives CASSPPGQGDETQYF. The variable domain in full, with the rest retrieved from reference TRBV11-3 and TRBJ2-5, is EAGVVQSPRYKIIEKKQPVAFWCNPISGHNTLYWYLQNLGQGPELLIRYENEEAVDDSQLPKDRFSAERLKGVDSTLKIQPAELGDSAVYLCASSPPGQGDETQYFGPGTRLLVL.

The CDR3 sequence is CASSEYGNTIYF. CDR3 nucleotides: TGTGCCAGCAGTGAATACGGGAACACCATATATTTT. V usage is TRBV25-1 and J usage is TRBJ1-3; D gene ambiguous. Germline V gene lookup returns CDR1 MGHDK and CDR2 SYGVNS. CDR3 length equals 12 residues. Trimming cost V 0 bases and J 7 bases, with 4 bases left between them.

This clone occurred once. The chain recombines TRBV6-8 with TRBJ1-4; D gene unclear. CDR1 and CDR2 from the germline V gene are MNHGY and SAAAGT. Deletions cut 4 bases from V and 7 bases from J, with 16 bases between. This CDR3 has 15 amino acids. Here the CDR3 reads CASSFSQPRVEKLFF. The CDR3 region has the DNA TGTGCCAGCAGTTTTTCCCAGCCTAGAGTTGAAAAACTGTTTTTT.

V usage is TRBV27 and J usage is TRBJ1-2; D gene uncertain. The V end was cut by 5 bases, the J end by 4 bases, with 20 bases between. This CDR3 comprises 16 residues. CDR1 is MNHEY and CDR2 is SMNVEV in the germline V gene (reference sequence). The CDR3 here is CASSPVPEGPIYGYTF. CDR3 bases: TGTGCCAGCAGTCCCGTCCCAGAGGGCCCCATCTATGGCTACACCTTC.

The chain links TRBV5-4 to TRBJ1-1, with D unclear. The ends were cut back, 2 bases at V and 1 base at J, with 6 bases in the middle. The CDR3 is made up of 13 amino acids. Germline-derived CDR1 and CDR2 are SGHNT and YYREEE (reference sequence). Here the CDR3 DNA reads TGTGCCAGCAGCTTTTTACAGAACACTGAAGCTTTCTTT. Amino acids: CASSFLQNTEAFF.

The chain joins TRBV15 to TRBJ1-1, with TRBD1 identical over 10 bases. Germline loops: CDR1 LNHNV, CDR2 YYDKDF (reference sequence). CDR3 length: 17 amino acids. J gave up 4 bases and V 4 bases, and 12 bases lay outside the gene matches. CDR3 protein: CATSNRDRGGVGTEAFF. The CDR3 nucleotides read TGTGCCACCAGCAACCGGGACAGGGGAGGGGTGGGCACTGAAGCTTTCTTT. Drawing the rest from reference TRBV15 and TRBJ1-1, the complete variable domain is DAMVIQNPRYQVTQFGKPVTLSCSQTLNHNVMYWYQQKSSQAPKLLFHYYDKDFNNEADTPDNFQSRRPNTSFCFLDIRSPGLGDTAMYLCATSNRDRGGVGTEAFFGQGTRLTVV.

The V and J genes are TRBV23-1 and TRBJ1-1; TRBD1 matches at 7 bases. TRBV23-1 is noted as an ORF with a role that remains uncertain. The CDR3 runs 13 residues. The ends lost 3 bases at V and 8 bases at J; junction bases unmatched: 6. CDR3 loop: CASSHYRDREAFF. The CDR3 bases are TGCGCCAGCAGTCACTACCGGGACAGAGAAGCTTTCTTT.

The CDR3 DNA is TGTGCCAGCAGCTTGGAACAGGAAACTGGGGCCAACGTCCTGACTTTC. This translates into CASSLEQETGANVLTF. The chain employs TRBV11-3 and TRBJ2-6; D possibly corresponds to TRBD1 (5 bases). The V and J ends lost 3 bases and 2 bases respectively, with 11 bases between them. Germline CDR1 and CDR2: SGHNT and YENEEA. This CDR3 is 16 amino acids long.

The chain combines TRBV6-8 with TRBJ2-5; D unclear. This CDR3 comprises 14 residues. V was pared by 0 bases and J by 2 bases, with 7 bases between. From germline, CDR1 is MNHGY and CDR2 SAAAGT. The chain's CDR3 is CASSYSGSQETQYF. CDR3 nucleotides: TGTGCCAGCAGTTACTCGGGCAGTCAAGAGACCCAGTACTTC.